This TCR beta chain was sequenced in a study of vaccination effects on CD4 cells after COVID-19 (dated by TCRdb to the early 2020s). At the level of the whole study: Two doses of either the BNT162b2 or the mRNA-1273 mRNA SARS-CoV-2 vaccine were administered to participants. Pre-vaccine samples from a couple of convalescent patients were drawn 16 days and one week before the first dose, 142 and 148 days after COVID-19 diagnosis. SARS-CoV-2 spike-specific CD4+ TCR repertoires were compared before and after mRNA vaccination in COVID-19 convalescent patients and in infection-naive vaccine recipients. The full study included around ten COVID-19 convalescent patients and several SARS-CoV-2-naive healthy vaccine recipients. In the study, cultures from other donors were sequenced using the Oncomine TCR Beta short-read assay on an Illumina iSeq 100. Points the paper makes about the study in general: Clones induced by infection and clones induced by vaccination both contracted markedly at late timepoints after vaccination, which fits with T cell responses waning over time. In convalescent patients, the post-vaccine spike-reactive repertoire was composed mainly of new vaccine-induced clones that were largely distinct from infection-induced clones. Limitations of the study were the small number of convalescent patients and the absence of early post-infection timepoints.

Libraries came from the immunoSEQ multiplex PCR assay. DNA from the CD4+ T cells that had been cultured and isolated underwent TCR beta CDR3 sequencing. The published analysis was carried out like this. Non-productive TCR sequences were discarded, and reads were trimmed to the CDR3 region, with only CDR3s of 7 or more amino acids retained. Antigen-specific clonotypes were identified using the MANAFEST web app by comparison of expansion in peptide wells against reference cultures. To be called positive, a clone needed expansion at FDR<0.05 compared with the reference and with all other wells, an odds ratio greater than 5, and a frequency greater than 0.1% in two replicate wells. A clonotype was defined as cross-reactive if the clonotype was significantly expanded both in SARS-CoV-2 spike wells and in at least one common cold coronavirus spike condition. Using the stringdist R package, CDR3 similarity was measured by Levenshtein distance, and unrooted trees were constructed with ape in R 3.6.1. TCRdb retrieved this table from immuneACCESS and kept in-frame rearrangements only. Not all clones are present; in checked studies, unresolved V genes account for under half, and no reason is known for the remainder. V and J calls and clone size are copied from that table; D and trimming were computed from the DNA. In all, the sample holds fewer than 90,000 clones, and around 70% of those were seen once. The top ten clones comprise around 5% of the sample.

Regarding this clone: The specificity of this receptor is unknown. It has no much larger one-base neighbor in the sample; base qualities were not kept.

As encoded in the germline V gene (reference sequence), CDR1 is SGHKS while CDR2 is YYEKEE. V lost 4 bases and J lost 3 bases, and the count of bases not matched to a germline gene is 4. From cysteine to phenylalanine, the CDR3 is 14 amino acids long. Only the CDR3 DNA is retained, 42 bases long and in frame from the first base. To identify antigen-specific CD4+ T cell clonotypes by their expansion, the ViraFEST assay first stimulated PBMC with viral peptide pools and then applied TCR sequencing. After less than 13 days of culture, CD4+ T cells were isolated with the EasySep CD4+ T cell isolation kit. PCR-confirmed SARS-CoV-2 infection had occurred in convalescent patients between March and December 2020, before the Alpha, Beta and Delta variants emerged in the United States. About 2 million PBMC per well were cultured in IMDM with 5% human AB serum, 10 IU/ml IL-2 and gentamicin, plus 10 ug/ml peptides. For the negative control culture condition, an HIV-1 Nef peptide pool was used. Half of the culture medium was replaced with fresh IL-2-containing medium on days 3 and 7. Unless noted otherwise, every peptide stimulation condition was cultured in triplicate wells. Using Ficoll-Paque Plus gradient centrifugation, PBMC were separated from whole blood and then either used fresh or cryopreserved at -140C. The QIAamp micro DNA kit was used to extract genomic DNA from the cultured CD4+ T cells.

The chain was built from TRBV5-5 and TRBJ1-2, and TRBD1 aligns with 9 junction nucleotides. This receptor was obtained from a human donor who had a prior SARS-CoV-2 infection. The specimen comprised CD4+ T cells from PBMCs cultured with HIV peptides, sampled before COVID-19 vaccination. Explained via the paper, the cell subset or site label denotes: HIV-1 Nef peptide pool negative control/reference culture. The CDR3 amino acid sequence is: CASSPTGGYYGYTF. The nucleotide sequence is TGTGCCAGCAGCCCTACAGGGGGCTACTATGGCTACACCTTC.